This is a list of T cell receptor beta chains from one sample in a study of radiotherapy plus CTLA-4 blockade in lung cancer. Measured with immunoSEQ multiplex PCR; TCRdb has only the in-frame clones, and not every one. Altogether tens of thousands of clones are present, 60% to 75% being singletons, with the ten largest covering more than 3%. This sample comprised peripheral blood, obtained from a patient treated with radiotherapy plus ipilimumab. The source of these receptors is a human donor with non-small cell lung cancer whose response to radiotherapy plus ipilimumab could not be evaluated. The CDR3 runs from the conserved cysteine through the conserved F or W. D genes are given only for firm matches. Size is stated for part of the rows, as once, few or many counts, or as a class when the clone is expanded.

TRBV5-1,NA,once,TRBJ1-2,TGCGCCAGCAGCCCCCAGGCAGCTAACTATGGCTACACCTTC,CASSPQAANYGYTF
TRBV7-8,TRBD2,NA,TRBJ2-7,TGTGCCAGCAGCTCTCTAGCGGGAGGGTACGAGCAGTACTTC,CASSSLAGGYEQYF
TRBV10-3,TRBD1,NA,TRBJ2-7,TGTGCCATCAGTGCCCCGGACAGGGGGACCTCCTACGAGCAGTACTTC,CAISAPDRGTSYEQYF
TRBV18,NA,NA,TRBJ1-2,TGTGCCAGCTCACCACCGCTTAAGCATGGCTACACCTTC,CASSPPLKHGYTF
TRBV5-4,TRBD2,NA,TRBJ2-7,TGTGCCAGCAGCTTGTCCAGCGGGACCGCCTACGAGCAGTACTTC,CASSLSSGTAYEQYF
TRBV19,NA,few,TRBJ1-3,TGTGCCAGCGAGACAGGCGCCTCTGGAAACACCATATATTTT,CASETGASGNTIYF
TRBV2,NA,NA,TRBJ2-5,TGTGCCAGCAGCCAACCCAGGGCGGCCCAGTACTTC,CASSQPRAAQYF
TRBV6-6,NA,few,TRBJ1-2,TGTGCCAGCAGTTACTTCCAGGGTACTTATGGCTACACCTTC,CASSYFQGTYGYTF
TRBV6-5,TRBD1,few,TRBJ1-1,TGTGCCAGCAGTGGACAGGGGGCCGGGGACACTGAAGCTTTCTTT,CASSGQGAGDTEAFF
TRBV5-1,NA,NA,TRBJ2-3,TGCGCCAGCAGCTTGACAGTCCGGAGGGTATCAGATACGCAGTATTTT,CASSLTVRRVSDTQYF
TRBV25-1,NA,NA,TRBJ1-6,TGTGCCAGCAGTGTCCCAGGGGTGGGTTCACCCCTCCACTTT,CASSVPGVGSPLHF
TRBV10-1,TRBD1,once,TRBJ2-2,TGCGCCAGCAGTGCGGACAGGATGAACACCGGGGAGCTGTTTTTT,CASSADRMNTGELFF
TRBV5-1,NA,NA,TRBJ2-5,TGCGCCAGCAGCTTGGGGGGGGAGGATGAGACCCAGTACTTC,CASSLGGEDETQYF
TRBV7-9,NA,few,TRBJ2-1,TGTGCCAGCAGCCCTAGCGTTTACAATGAGCAGTTCTTC,CASSPSVYNEQFF
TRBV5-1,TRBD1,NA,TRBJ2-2,TGCGCCAGCAGCCCTATGACAGGGGTCCCCACCGGGGAGCTGTTTTTT,CASSPMTGVPTGELFF
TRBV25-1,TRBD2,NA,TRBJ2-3,TGTGCCAGCAGTGATGGGGGAGGGCCCACAGATACGCAGTATTTT,CASSDGGGPTDTQYF
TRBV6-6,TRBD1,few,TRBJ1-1,TGTGCCAGCAGTCGCACAGGGGGCGACACTGAAGCTTTCTTT,CASSRTGGDTEAFF
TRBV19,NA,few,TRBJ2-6,TGTGCCAGTAGCCAGGGGCCTGGGGCCAACGTCCTGACTTTC,CASSQGPGANVLTF
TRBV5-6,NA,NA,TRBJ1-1,TGTGCCAGCAGCTTTTATGGCGGGAACACTGAAGCTTTCTTT,CASSFYGGNTEAFF
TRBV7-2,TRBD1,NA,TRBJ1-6,TGTGCCAGCAGCTTATCTGCAGGGGGACCGGACCGAAGGTCACCCCTCCACTTT,CASSLSAGGPDRRSPLHF
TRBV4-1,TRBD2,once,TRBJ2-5,TGCGCCAGCAGCCCGGGACTAGCGGGAGGACAAGAGACCCAGTACTTC,CASSPGLAGGQETQYF
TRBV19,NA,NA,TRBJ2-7,TGTGCCAGTAGTCCGCAGACAGGTCGCCGTGCCTACGAGCAGTACTTC,CASSPQTGRRAYEQYF
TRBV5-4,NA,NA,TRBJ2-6,TGTGCCAGCAGCTCCATGACAGCCCGCTCTGGGGCCAACGTCCTGACTTTC,CASSSMTARSGANVLTF
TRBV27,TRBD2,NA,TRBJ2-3,TGTGCCAGCACTAGGAGCGGGAGTTGGGCAGATACGCAGTATTTT,CASTRSGSWADTQYF
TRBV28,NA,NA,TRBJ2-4,TGTGCCAGCAGTTTAACCGGGAAGGTTGGCATTCAGTACTTC,CASSLTGKVGIQYF
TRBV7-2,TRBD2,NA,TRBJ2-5,TGTGCCAGCAGCTCTAGCGGGAGGGAGACCCAGTACTTC,CASSSSGRETQYF
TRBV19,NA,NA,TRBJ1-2,TGTGCCAGTACACCTAGCCCGGGTGGCTATGGCTACACCTTC,CASTPSPGGYGYTF
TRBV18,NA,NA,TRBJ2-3,TGTGCCAGCTCACCAAGTGTGGGGGGTAGCACAGATACGCAGTATTTT,CASSPSVGGSTDTQYF
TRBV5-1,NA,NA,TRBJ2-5,TGCGCCAGCAGCCGCCGACAGGGAGGTTTAGAGACCCAGTACTTC,CASSRRQGGLETQYF
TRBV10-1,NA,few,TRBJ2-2,TGCGCCAGCAAAGGGACATCCGGGGAGCTGTTTTTT,CASKGTSGELFF
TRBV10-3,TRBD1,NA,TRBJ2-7,TGTGCCATCAGCGGGGACAGGGTCGAGCAGTACTTC,CAISGDRVEQYF
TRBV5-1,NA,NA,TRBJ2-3,TGCGCCAGCACCCCCGGGAGCGGGAGCACAGATACGCAGTATTTT,CASTPGSGSTDTQYF
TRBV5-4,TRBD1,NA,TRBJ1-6,TGTGCCAGCAGCTCGGGACAGGATTCACCCCTCCACTTT,CASSSGQDSPLHF
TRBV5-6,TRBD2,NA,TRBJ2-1,TGTGCCAGCAGCTTGGCCGCGGGAGGGAACAATGAGCAGTTCTTC,CASSLAAGGNNEQFF
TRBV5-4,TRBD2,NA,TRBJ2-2,TGTGCCAGCAGCTCCATAGCGGGAGGGGGGCTGAACACCGGGGAGCTGTTTTTT,CASSSIAGGGLNTGELFF
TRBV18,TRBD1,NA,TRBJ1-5,TGTGCCAGCTCCCTACAGGGGAGAGGTCAGCCCCAGCATTTT,CASSLQGRGQPQHF
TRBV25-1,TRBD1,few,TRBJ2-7,TGTGCCAGCAGTGAATCCGGGACAGGGTCCATCCACGAGCAGTACTTC,CASSESGTGSIHEQYF
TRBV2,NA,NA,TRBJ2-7,TGTGCCAGCAGTGAAGCGCTTCCCTGGCAGGGCTACGAGCAGTACTTC,CASSEALPWQGYEQYF
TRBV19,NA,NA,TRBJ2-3,TGTGCCAGCCTAGCGAGGGGCGGTAACACAGATACGCAGTATTTT,CASLARGGNTDTQYF
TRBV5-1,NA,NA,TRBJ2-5,TGCGCCAGCAGCGGGGGGACAGTGGAGGAGACCCAGTACTTC,CASSGGTVEETQYF
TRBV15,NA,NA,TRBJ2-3,TGTGCCACCAGTCCCGGCGGGATCTCAGATACGCAGTATTTT,CATSPGGISDTQYF
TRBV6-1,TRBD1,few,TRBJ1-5,TGTGCCAGCACCCGGACAGGGGGTCAGGGTCAGCCCCAGCATTTT,CASTRTGGQGQPQHF
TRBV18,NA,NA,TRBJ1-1,TGTGCCAGCTCACCACAATATAACACTGAAGCTTTCTTT,CASSPQYNTEAFF
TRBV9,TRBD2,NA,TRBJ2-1,TGTGCCAGCAGCGCCCAGGGACTAGCCTACAATGAGCAGTTCTTC,CASSAQGLAYNEQFF
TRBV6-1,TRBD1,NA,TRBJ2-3,TGTGCCAGCAGAGCGACAGGGGGCACAGATACGCAGTATTTT,CASRATGGTDTQYF
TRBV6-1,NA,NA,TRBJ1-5,TGTGCCAGCAGTGTAGGAGGGAGCAATCAGCCCCAGCATTTT,CASSVGGSNQPQHF
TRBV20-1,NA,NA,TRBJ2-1,TGCAGTGCCCGCTACTACAATGAGCAGTTCTTC,CSARYYNEQFF
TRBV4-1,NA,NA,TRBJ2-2,TGCGCCAGCAGCCAAGAACAGGGCGGATACATATACAACACCGGGGAGCTGTTTTTT,CASSQEQGGYIYNTGELFF
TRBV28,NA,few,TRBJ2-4,TGTGCCACCTCATGGCGGAAGGGGAAAAACATTCAGTACTTC,CATSWRKGKNIQYF
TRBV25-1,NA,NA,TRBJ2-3,TGTGCCAGCAGTGCCGGGAGGACAGGGAGGACAGATACGCAGTATTTT,CASSAGRTGRTDTQYF
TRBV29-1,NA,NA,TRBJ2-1,TGCAGCGTTGAAGATCGTATCCATGTTGACGGGGAGTTCTTC,CSVEDRIHVDGEFF
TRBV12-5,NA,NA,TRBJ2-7,TGTGCTAGTGGTTGGGGGCGCGGCGAGCAGTACTTC,CASGWGRGEQYF
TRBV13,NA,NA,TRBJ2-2,TGTGCCAGCAGCCCACGGGAGAGGCGAACCACCGGGGAGCTGTTTTTT,CASSPRERRTTGELFF